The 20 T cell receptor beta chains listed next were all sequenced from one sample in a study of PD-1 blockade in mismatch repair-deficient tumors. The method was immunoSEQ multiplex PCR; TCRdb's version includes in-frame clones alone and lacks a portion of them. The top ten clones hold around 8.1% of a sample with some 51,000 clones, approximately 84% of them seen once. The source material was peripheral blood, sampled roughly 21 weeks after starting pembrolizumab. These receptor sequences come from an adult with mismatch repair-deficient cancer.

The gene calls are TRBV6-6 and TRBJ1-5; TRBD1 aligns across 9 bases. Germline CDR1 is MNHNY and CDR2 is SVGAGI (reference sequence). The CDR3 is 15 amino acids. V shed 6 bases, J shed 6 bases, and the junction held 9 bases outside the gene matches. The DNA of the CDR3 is TGTGCCAGCAGACCCTCACAGGGGGCGGGTCAGCCCCAGCATTTT. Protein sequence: CASRPSQGAGQPQHF.

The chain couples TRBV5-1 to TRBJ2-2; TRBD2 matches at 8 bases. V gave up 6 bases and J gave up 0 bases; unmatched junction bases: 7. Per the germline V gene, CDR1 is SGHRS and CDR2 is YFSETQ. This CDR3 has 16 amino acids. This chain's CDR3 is CASTPTSGANTGELFF. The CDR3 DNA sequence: TGCGCCAGCACCCCCACTAGCGGCGCGAACACCGGGGAGCTGTTTTTT.

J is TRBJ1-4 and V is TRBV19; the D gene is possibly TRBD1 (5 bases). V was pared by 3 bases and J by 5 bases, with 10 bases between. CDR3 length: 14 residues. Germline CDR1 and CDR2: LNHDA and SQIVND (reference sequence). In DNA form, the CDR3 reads TGTGCCAGTAGTATTAACCGGGGGAATGAAAAACTGTTTTTT. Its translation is CASSINRGNEKLFF.

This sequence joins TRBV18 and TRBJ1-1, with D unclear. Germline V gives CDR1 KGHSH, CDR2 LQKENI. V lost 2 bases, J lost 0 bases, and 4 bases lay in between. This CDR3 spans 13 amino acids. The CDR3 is CASSPDMNTEAFF. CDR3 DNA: TGTGCCAGCTCACCAGACATGAACACTGAAGCTTTCTTT.

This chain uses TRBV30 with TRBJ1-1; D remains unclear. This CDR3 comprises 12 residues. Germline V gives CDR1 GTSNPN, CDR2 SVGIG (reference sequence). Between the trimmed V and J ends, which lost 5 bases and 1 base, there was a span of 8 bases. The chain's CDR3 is CAWVPGNTEAFF. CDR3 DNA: TGTGCCTGGGTCCCGGGGAACACTGAAGCTTTCTTT.

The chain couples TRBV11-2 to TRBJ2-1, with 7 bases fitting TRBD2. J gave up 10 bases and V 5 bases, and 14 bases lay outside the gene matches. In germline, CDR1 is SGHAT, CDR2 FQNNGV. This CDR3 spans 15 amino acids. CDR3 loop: CASSPPRASGAEQFF. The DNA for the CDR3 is TGTGCCAGCAGCCCCCCCAGGGCTAGCGGAGCCGAGCAGTTCTTC.

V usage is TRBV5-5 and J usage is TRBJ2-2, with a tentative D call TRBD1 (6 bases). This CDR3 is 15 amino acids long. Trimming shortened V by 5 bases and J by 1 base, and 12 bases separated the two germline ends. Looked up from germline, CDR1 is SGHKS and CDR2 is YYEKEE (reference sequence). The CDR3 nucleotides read TGTGCCAGCAGTCCCGGGACAATGAACACCGGGGAGCTGTTTTTT. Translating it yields CASSPGTMNTGELFF.

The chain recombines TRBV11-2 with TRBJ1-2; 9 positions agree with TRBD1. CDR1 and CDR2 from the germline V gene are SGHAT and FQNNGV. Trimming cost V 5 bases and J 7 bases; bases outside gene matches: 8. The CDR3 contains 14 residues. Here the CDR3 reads CASSLTGTGFGYTF. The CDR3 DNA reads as TGTGCCAGCAGCCTAACCGGGACAGGGTTTGGCTACACCTTC.

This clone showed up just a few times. Written as DNA, the CDR3 is TGCGCCAGCAGCCAAGATGAGGGTAGGGGCTACACCTTC. Protein sequence: CASSQDEGRGYTF. This rearrangement joins TRBV4-1 to TRBJ1-2; D gene unclear. V was cut by 0 bases and J by 8 bases, with 10 bases left in between. The CDR3 runs to 13 residues. CDR1 and CDR2 (germline): MGHRA, YSYEKL.

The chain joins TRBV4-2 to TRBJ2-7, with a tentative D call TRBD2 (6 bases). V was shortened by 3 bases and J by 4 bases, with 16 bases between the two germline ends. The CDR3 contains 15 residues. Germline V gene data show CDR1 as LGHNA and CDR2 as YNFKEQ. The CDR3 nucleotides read TGTGCCAGCAGCCAGCTACCGGGAGAAAGGTACGAGCAGTACTTC. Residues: CASSQLPGERYEQYF.

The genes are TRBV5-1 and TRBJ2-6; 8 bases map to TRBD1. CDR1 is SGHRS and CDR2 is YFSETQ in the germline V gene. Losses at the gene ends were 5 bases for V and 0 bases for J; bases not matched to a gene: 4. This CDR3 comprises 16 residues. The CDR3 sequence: CASSGTGGSGANVLTF. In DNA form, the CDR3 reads TGCGCCAGCAGTGGGACAGGCGGCTCTGGGGCCAACGTCCTGACTTTC.

CDR3 coding DNA: TGTGCCAGCACTGGGTTTACGGAAGCCTACGAGCAGTACTTC. Encoded protein: CASTGFTEAYEQYF. V gene TRBV5-4 combines with J gene TRBJ2-7, with unresolved D. The CDR3 contains 14 residues. V was shortened by 6 bases and J by 2 bases, with 15 bases between the two germline ends. Germline V gene sequence: CDR1 SGHNT, CDR2 YYREEE (reference sequence).

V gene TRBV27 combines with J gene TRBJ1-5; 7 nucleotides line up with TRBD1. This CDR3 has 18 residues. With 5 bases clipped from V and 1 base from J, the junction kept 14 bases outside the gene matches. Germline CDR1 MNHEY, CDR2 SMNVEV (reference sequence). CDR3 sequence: CASSRQGGQTVSNQPQHF. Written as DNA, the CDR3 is TGTGCCAGCAGTCGCCAGGGGGGGCAAACGGTGAGCAATCAGCCCCAGCATTTT.

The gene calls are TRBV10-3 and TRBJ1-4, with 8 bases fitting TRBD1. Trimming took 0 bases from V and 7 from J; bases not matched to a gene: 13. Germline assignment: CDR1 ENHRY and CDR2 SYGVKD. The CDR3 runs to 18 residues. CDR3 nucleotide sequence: TGTGCCATCAGTGAGTCGGTTGATGGTCCCAGGGGGCTTGAAAAACTGTTTTTT. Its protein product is CAISESVDGPRGLEKLFF.

The CDR3 DNA reads TGCGCCAGCAGCCTTACCTTTGAGGACGGACTGTCCTACGAGCAGTACTTC. It translates to CASSLTFEDGLSYEQYF. The V gene is TRBV4-1, the J gene TRBJ2-7, with D perhaps TRBD2 (5 bases). Germline V lookup: CDR1 MGHRA, CDR2 YSYEKL. The V end lost 4 bases, the J end lost 1 base, and 20 bases lay between the germline ends. The CDR3 is 17 amino acids.

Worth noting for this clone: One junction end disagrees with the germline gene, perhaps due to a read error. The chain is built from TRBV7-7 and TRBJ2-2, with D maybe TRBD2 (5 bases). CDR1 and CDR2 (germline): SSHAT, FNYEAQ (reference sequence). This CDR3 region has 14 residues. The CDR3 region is CASSLALRAGELFF. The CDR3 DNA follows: TGTGCTAGCAGCTTAGCGCTTCGCGCCGGGGAGCTGTTTTTT.

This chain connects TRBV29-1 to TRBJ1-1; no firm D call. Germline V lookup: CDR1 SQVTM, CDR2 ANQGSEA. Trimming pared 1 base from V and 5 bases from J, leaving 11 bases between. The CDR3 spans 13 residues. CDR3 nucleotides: TGCAGCGTTGAAGGCGTATTCGTGACTGAAGCTTTCTTT. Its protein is CSVEGVFVTEAFF.

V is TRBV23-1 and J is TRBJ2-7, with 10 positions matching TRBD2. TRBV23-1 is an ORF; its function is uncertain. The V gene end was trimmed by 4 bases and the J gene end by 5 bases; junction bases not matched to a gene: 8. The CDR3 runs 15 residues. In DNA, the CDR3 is TGCGCCAGCAGTCCTCCTCTAGCGGGAGAGAACGAGCAGTACTTC. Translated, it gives CASSPPLAGENEQYF.

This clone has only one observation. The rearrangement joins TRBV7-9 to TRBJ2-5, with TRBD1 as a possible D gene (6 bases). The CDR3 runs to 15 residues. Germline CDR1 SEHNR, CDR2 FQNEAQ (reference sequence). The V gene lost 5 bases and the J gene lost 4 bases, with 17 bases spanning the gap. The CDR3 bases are TGTGCCAGCAGCCATATGGTGGGGGCCGGAGAGACCCAGTACTTC. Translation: CASSHMVGAGETQYF. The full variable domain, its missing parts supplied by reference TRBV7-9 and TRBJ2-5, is DTGVSQNPRHKITKRGQNVTFRCDPISEHNRLYWYRQTLGQGPEFLTYFQNEAQLEKSRLLSDRFSAERPKGSFSTLEIQRTEQGDSAMYLCASSHMVGAGETQYFGPGTRLLVL.

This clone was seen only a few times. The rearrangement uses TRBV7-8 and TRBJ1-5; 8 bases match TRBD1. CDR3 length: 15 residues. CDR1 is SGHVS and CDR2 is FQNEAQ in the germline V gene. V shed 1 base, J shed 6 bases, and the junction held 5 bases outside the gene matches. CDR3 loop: CASSLGPTGVQPQHF. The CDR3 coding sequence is TGTGCCAGCAGCTTAGGCCCGACAGGGGTTCAGCCCCAGCATTTT.